This T cell receptor (beta chain) was identified in a study of T cell changes during pregnancy in multiple sclerosis. V lost 4 bases to trimming and J lost 4 bases; unmatched junction nucleotides: 10. CDR3 length equals 16 residues. Germline assignment: CDR1 SSHAT and CDR2 FNYEAQ (reference sequence). Sequencing used immunoSEQ multiplex PCR; TCRdb keeps in-frame clones, though not all of them. The data show approximately 92,000 clones, 93% seen once. This specimen was peripheral blood, taken after pregnancy. The TCR sequence derives from a female donor with multiple sclerosis, enrolled in a pregnancy study. The rearrangement links TRBV7-7 to TRBJ2-5; 9 bases map to TRBD1. The CDR3 reads CASSSIGGQGIETQYF. The CDR3 nucleotides read TGTGCCAGCAGCTCCATAGGGGGACAGGGTATAGAGACCCAGTACTTC.